One and the same sample provided the 11 T cell receptor beta chains below, sequenced in a study of shared clonotypes between healthy human individuals. TCRdb's table, derived via immunoSEQ multiplex PCR, lists solely in-frame clones and lacks some. The table shows approximately 980,000 clones, with less than 85% occurring only once. Input material: memory CD4+ T cells sorted from blood. Noted subset: CD45RA-negative fraction. These receptors originate from a man aged 18 to 30 in good health.

This clone was seen repeatedly, ten times or more. The gene calls are TRBV7-2 and TRBJ2-5, with D tentatively TRBD2 (5 bases). Germline lookup yields CDR1 SGHTA and CDR2 FQGNSA. With 9 bases removed from V and 2 bases from J, the gap between germline ends came to 10 bases. There are 12 residues in the CDR3. This CDR3 reads CARVGGQETQYF. The CDR3 region has the DNA TGTGCCAGGGTTGGCGGGCAAGAGACCCAGTACTTC.

J is TRBJ2-1 and V is TRBV11-2; D is perhaps TRBD1 (6 bases). Trimming took 4 bases from V and 8 from J, leaving 15 bases between them. From germline, CDR1 is SGHAT and CDR2 FQNNGV. The CDR3 extends over 14 amino acids. In nucleotides, the CDR3 is TGTGCCAGCAGCTCTCAGGGACATCACGATGAGCAGTTCTTC. Its protein is CASSSQGHHDEQFF. Based on the CDR3 plus reference TRBV11-2 and TRBJ2-1, the full variable domain is EAGVAQSPRYKIIEKRQSVAFWCNPISGHATLYWYQQILGQGPKLLIQFQNNGVVDDSQLPKDRFSAERLKGVDSTLKIQPAKLEDSAVYLCASSSQGHHDEQFFGPGTRLTVL.

V usage is TRBV7-2 and J usage is TRBJ2-3, with TRBD2 matching 13 bases. V lost 0 bases, J lost 4 bases, and 4 bases stayed unmatched. Germline loops: CDR1 SGHTA, CDR2 FQGNSA. The CDR3 totals 17 residues. The CDR3 loop reads CASSLAPLAGGADTQYF. Here the CDR3 DNA reads TGTGCCAGCAGCTTAGCGCCACTAGCGGGAGGGGCAGATACGCAGTATTTT.

The gene calls are TRBV5-4 and TRBJ2-1; TRBD2 matches 10 bases. CDR3 length equals 14 residues. With V trimmed by 6 bases and J by 7 bases, 7 bases remained unmatched. CDR1 SGHNT and CDR2 YYREEE come from the germline V gene (reference sequence). The CDR3, as DNA: TGTGCCAGCAACAGTCTAGCGGGAGTAAATGAGCAGTTCTTC. It encodes CASNSLAGVNEQFF.

The table lists this clone with a count of one. Just one base apart from a much larger clone, this may be a read error. This chain uses TRBV7-9 with TRBJ2-3; tentatively, D is TRBD1 (6 bases). The V gene lost 5 bases and the J gene lost 2 bases, with 11 bases spanning the gap. Germline-derived CDR1 and CDR2 are SEHNR and FQNEAQ (reference sequence). This CDR3 comprises 14 residues. The CDR3 reads CASSAGQLTDTQYF. CDR3 nucleotides: TGTGCCAGCAGCGCTGGACAGCTCACAGATACGCAGTATTTT. The full variable domain, in which reference TRBV7-9 and TRBJ2-3 provide the parts outside the CDR3, is DTGVSQNPRHKITKRGQNVTFRCDPISEHNRLYWYRQTLGQGPEFLTYFQNEAQLEKSRLLSDRFSAERPKGSFSTLEIQRTEQGDSAMYLCASSAGQLTDTQYFGPGTRLTVL.

The rearrangement uses TRBV2 and TRBJ2-5, with 14 bases lining up with TRBD2. CDR1 and CDR2 from the germline V gene are SNHLY and FYNNEI. V lost 5 bases and J lost 3; bases outside the gene matches: 2. The CDR3 sequence is 15 residues long. The CDR3 region is CASSKGLAGEETQYF. The CDR3 DNA sequence: TGTGCCAGCAGTAAGGGACTAGCGGGGGAAGAGACCCAGTACTTC.

Comment on this clone: An end of the junction does not agree with germline; a read error may underlie this. The chain uses TRBV7-7 and TRBJ2-2; 9 nucleotides align to TRBD1. Germline-derived CDR1 and CDR2 are SSHAT and FNYEAQ (reference sequence). The CDR3 has 20 residues. The CDR3 region is CASSKTGGRNLSPNTGELFF. The CDR3 nucleotides read TGTGCTAGCAGCAAGACAGGGGGGCGGAACTTATCCCCGAACACCGGGGAGCTGTTTTTT. Based on the CDR3 plus reference TRBV7-7 and TRBJ2-2, the full variable domain is GAGVSQSPRYKVTKRGQDVTLRCDPISSHATLYWYQQALGQGPEFLTYFNYEAQPDKSGLPSDRFSAERPEGSISTLTIQRTEQRDSAMYRCASSKTGGRNLSPNTGELFFGEGSRLTVL.

The J gene is TRBJ2-7, the V gene TRBV6-6; 9 nucleotides agree with TRBD2. The V gene's germline CDR1 is MNHNY and CDR2 SVGAGI (reference sequence). This CDR3 has 13 residues. The V and J ends lost 5 bases and 3 bases, in that order; junction bases with no gene match: 2. The CDR3 sequence is CASSRTSDYEQYF. CDR3 DNA: TGTGCCAGCAGTAGGACTAGCGACTACGAGCAGTACTTC.

V is TRBV9 and J is TRBJ1-2; D is ambiguous. Germline CDR1 SGDLS, CDR2 YYNGEE. The CDR3 loop spans 14 amino acids. Trimming left V 0 bases short and J 4 bases short, with 10 bases between. The CDR3 loop reads CASSVGTSGYGYTF. CDR3 DNA sequence: TGTGCCAGCAGCGTAGGGACCTCTGGCTATGGCTACACCTTC.

The chain uses TRBV5-6 and TRBJ2-7; TRBD1 is a possible D gene (5 bases). Per germline, CDR1 SGHDT and CDR2 YYEEEE. The CDR3 is 11 amino acids. Between the trimmed V and J ends, which lost 2 bases and 7 bases, there was a span of 7 bases. The CDR3, as DNA: TGTGCCAGCAGCTTTGCAGGGGAGCAGTACTTC. Residues: CASSFAGEQYF.

The J gene is TRBJ2-7, the V gene TRBV4-3; tentative D call: TRBD1 (6 bases). Germline V gives CDR1 LGHNA, CDR2 YSLEER. V gave up 0 bases and J gave up 2 bases, with 11 bases separating them. The CDR3 is 15 residues long. CDR3 residues: CASSQDRGTTYEQYF. CDR3 bases: TGCGCCAGCAGCCAAGACAGGGGAACGACCTACGAGCAGTACTTC.